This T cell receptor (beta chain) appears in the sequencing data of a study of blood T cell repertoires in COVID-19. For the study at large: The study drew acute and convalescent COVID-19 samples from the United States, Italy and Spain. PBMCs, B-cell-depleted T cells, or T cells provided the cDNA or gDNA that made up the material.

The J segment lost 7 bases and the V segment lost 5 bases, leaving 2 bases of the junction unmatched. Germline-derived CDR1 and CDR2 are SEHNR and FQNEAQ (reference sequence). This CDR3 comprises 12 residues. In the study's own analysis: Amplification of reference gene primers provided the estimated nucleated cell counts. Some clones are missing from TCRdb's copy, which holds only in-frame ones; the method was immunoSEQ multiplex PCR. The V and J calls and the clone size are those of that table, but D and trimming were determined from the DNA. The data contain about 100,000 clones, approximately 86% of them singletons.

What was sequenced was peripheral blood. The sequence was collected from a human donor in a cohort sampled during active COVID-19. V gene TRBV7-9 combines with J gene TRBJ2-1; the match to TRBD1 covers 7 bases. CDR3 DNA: TGTGCCAGCAGCCGACAGGGTAATGAGCAGTTCTTC. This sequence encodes CASSRQGNEQFF.